This passage covers 6 T cell receptor beta chains from one sample sequenced in a study of blood T cell repertoires in COVID-19 (dated by TCRdb to 2020 to 2022). Libraries were constructed by the immunoSEQ multiplex PCR assay. Sourced from immuneACCESS, this table was stored by TCRdb with only in-frame sequences that have V and J called. A share of the clones is absent; for the studies checked, an unresolved V gene accounts for under half, and the remainder has no known explanation. The sample data list fewer than 65,000 clones, and approximately 90% of these were observed just once. The top ten clonotypes cover roughly 18% of the sample. The sequencing sample was made of peripheral blood. The source of these receptors is a woman between 55 and 75 years old with COVID-19, enrolled during active disease.

The CDR3: CASSLLGKGEQYF. DNA for the CDR3: TGTGCCAGCAGTTTACTCGGGAAGGGAGAGCAGTACTTC. This rearrangement joins TRBV12-3 or TRBV12-4 to TRBJ2-7, with a tentative D call TRBD2 (5 bases). The CDR3 has 13 residues. Trimming removed 2 bases at V and 7 bases at J, with 12 bases between.

This chain connects TRBV9 to TRBJ1-2; weak D call: TRBD1 (6 bases). V dropped 3 bases and J dropped 7 bases, with 10 bases sitting between them. Germline V gene lookup returns CDR1 SGDLS and CDR2 YYNGEE. The CDR3 has 12 residues. The DNA of the CDR3 is TGTGCCAGCAGCGGGGGGCCGAGTGGCTACACCTTC. This gives the protein CASSGGPSGYTF.

The chain joins TRBV4-2 to TRBJ1-1; D is possibly TRBD1 (5 bases). This CDR3 region has 16 residues. Trimming shortened V by 0 bases and J by 3 bases, and 14 bases separated the two germline ends. Germline CDR1 and CDR2: LGHNA and YNFKEQ. CDR3 DNA: TGTGCCAGCAGCCAAGAGGCAGGGTGGGTTGACACTGAAGCTTTCTTT. It yields the protein CASSQEAGWVDTEAFF.

Only a few counts were recorded for this clone. J is TRBJ1-1 and V is TRBV5-4, with D tentatively TRBD1 (5 bases). This CDR3 contains 13 residues. The germline gives CDR1 SGHNT, CDR2 YYREEE (reference sequence). The V end was cut by 1 base, the J end by 1 base, with 5 bases between. CDR3 loop: CASSLTGNTEAFF. DNA of the CDR3: TGTGCCAGCAGCTTGACAGGGAACACTGAAGCTTTCTTT.

In regard to this clone: At one boundary the junction diverges from the germline segment, which might be a read error. V and J are TRBV30 and TRBJ1-4; tentatively, D is TRBD1 (6 bases). This CDR3 is built from 14 residues. Germline-derived CDR1 and CDR2 are GTSNPN and SVGIG (reference sequence). The CDR3 sequence is CAWRKDRWNEELFF. The CDR3 nucleotides are TGTGCCTGGAGGAAAGACAGGTGGAATGAAGAACTGTTTTTT.

DNA of the CDR3: TGTGCCAGCAGCTTACGGGTCGGGGCTAACTATGGCTACACCTTC. Protein sequence: CASSLRVGANYGYTF. The chain couples TRBV11-2 to TRBJ1-2; unclear D gene. Germline CDR1 and CDR2: SGHAT and FQNNGV. The CDR3 totals 15 residues. V lost 2 bases, J lost 0 bases, and 10 bases lay in between.